This T cell receptor beta chain was retrieved from a study of cytomegalovirus exposure and HLA in healthy donors (dated by TCRdb to the late 2010s). General notes on the study: An earlier analysis of approximately 590 of the donors reported more than 250 Gb of sequence data and some 120 million unique TCR beta sequences from roughly 180 million T cells. Four to six DR-DQ haplotypes were handled as single units for association and clustering, since linkage in the cohort was strong. Typing coverage differed by locus: A, B, C, DRB1 and DQB1 were typed in roughly 629-640 donors, DQA1 in about 500, DPA1 in 600 to 610, and DPB1 in 450 to 490. Both class I and class II loci were covered by HLA typing, at four-digit resolution. Of the 300 to 500 genotyped donors, 75% to 85% were placed in the genetic ancestry cluster associated with self-reported Caucasian donors. Among 350 to 400 genotyped donors of the cohort, an average of approximately 250,000 unique TCR beta nucleotide sequences were sequenced per donor, 15% to 20% of them non-productive. Every discovery cohort repertoire had been produced on one sequencing platform. The study aimed to test whether cataloging public T cell receptors could reveal signatures of past pathogen exposure. Donor age, sex, ethnicity and CMV serostatus were compiled alongside the repertoire data. Rather than using new phenotypic data, the later analysis identified candidate immune exposures from TCR beta sequences and from how often those sequences occurred across donors. An early release that covered fewer than 800 HLA-typed donors contained approximately 300 gigabases of sequencing data and 75 million to 100 million unique TCR sequences. The study profiled the T cell repertoires of more than 500 subjects by immunosequencing and related them to cytomegalovirus serostatus. To predict cytomegalovirus infection status, the study combined high-throughput TCR immunosequencing, statistical association of individual TCRs with disease status, and machine learning. In a later analysis, previously published TCR beta repertoires from fewer than 750 donors were re-analyzed and high-resolution HLA genotyping was added so that TCR occurrence patterns could be studied. Genome-wide SNP genotypes for about 65% of the roughly 670 donors were used in a later genetic analysis, which treated that subset as a discovery cohort. Besides the first cohort of roughly 700 subjects, a separate validation cohort made up of over 95 different subjects was used. An earlier analysis of 587 of the donors used high-throughput TCR beta sequencing to judge whether each TCR beta V gene segment behaved as functional or pseudogenic. Study-wide findings and limitations: Compared with the 666-donor mean, donors in an Asian-associated ancestry cluster had fewer N-insertions in productive TCRs, according to a later genetic analysis. According to a later analysis, parvovirus B19, influenza, CMV and Epstein-Barr virus appeared linked to several top co-occurrence clusters. Most TCR sequences were observed very rarely across donors, whereas some public TCRs were present in many individuals. The classifier was reported to diagnose cytomegalovirus status with high specificity and sensitivity in both the original cohort and the validation cohort. Compared with equally common non-associated chains, HLA-associated TCR beta chains in a later analysis were more clonally expanded and had lower generation probabilities. A further reported finding was that TCR beta sequences accurately predicted the HLA-A and HLA-B alleles for most subjects in the first cohort. When HLA alleles, especially DR and DQ, strongly co-occurred, TCR associations were difficult to assign to individual alleles. Some IMGT-functional V segments, including TRBV6-2 and TRBV6-3, could not be distinguished by the 87-base-pair reads and were therefore excluded. In a later analysis, TCR association rates were found to vary across HLA loci, with the most associated TCRs seen for DRB1 alleles and the fewest for HLA-C alleles. In a later analysis, most CMV-associated TCR beta chains were found to appear HLA-restricted, with HLA associations seemingly driven largely by CMV exposure. Because HLA typing was unavailable for some donors at each locus, only the typed subset was used in association tests. Sequencing depth was assumed to be roughly uniform across donors in the presence/absence analyses, though that assumption may not hold. Linkage disequilibrium might explain the correlated functional status among segregating V segments, but an unknown experimental factor could not be excluded. A group of highly shared sequence variants was considered likely to be a technical artifact of the sequencing pipeline. The authors suggested that the approach could potentially be generalized to other disease states and immunological phenotypes. Broadly in line with IMGT annotations, most TCR beta V segments showed up in productive rearrangements about 87% or about 30% of the time in an earlier analysis of under 700 of the donors. A later analysis associated about 16,000 TCR beta sequences with specific HLA alleles at a false discovery rate of 0.05. In vitro tests confirmed that a few of the cytomegalovirus-associated TCR beta chains recognize cytomegalovirus antigens. Because counts were too low, approximately 15 rarely observed V segments, including chromosome 9 orphons, were excluded from the earlier analysis of around 590 of the donors. The only immune exposure information available for the cohort was CMV serostatus. This cohort had only TCR beta chains sequenced, and the lack of alpha or paired-chain data limited which features could be detected. V-gene and J-gene trimming of TCR beta chains was associated with a missense DCLRE1C variant in a later genetic analysis, and the association was replicated in an independent cohort. The study listed 164 TCR beta chains as associated with cytomegalovirus.

Comment on this clone: Its antigen is unknown. There are no base qualities to consult, and no much larger clone falls within one base.

Spanning cysteine to phenylalanine, the CDR3 consists of 15 amino acids. The CDR3 DNA has 45 bases and is translated from base 1. V sheds 3 bases and J sheds 7 bases, leaving 17 bases between their ends. CDR1 and CDR2 are drawn from the germline V gene: SGDLS, YYNGEE. The library was prepared using the immunoSEQ multiplex PCR assay. The multiplex PCR relied on a mix of 60 forward primers for TCR Vbeta segments and 13 reverse primers for TCR Jbeta segments. Amplification of the CDR3 region of rearranged TCR beta genes was performed with a multiplex PCR assay on genomic DNA. On the Illumina HiSeq System, the amplified TCR beta libraries were sequenced as 87-base-pair reads. In the authors' own workflow: In a later analysis, approximately 74 million unique TCR beta chains were counted across the roughly 610 repertoires, and around 10 million of these chains were shared by at least two donors. Raw reads were error-corrected and collapsed into unique sequences by a nearest-neighbor algorithm in which closely related sequences were merged to remove PCR and sequencing errors. V, D and J gene segments were assigned by aligning CDR3 sequences to IMGT reference sequences. For a sequence to be retained, a match of at least six nucleotides was required to both a V gene segment and a J gene segment. Rearrangements were called productive when the CDR3 lacked stop codons and stayed in frame with V and J; all others were non-productive. CDR3 was defined by IMGT convention, running from the second conserved V-encoded cysteine to the conserved J-encoded phenylalanine. The earlier analysis of about 610 of the donors excluded any sequence lacking an unambiguous match to a single V gene segment. In an earlier analysis of a few hundred of the donors, V segments were called functional above 56.7% productive rearrangements and were called segregating when the between-donor standard deviation exceeded 5%. To diagnose cytomegalovirus status from the catalog of TCR beta chain sequences, a statistical classification framework was built. In a later analysis, TCR nucleotide sequences were compared against IMGT/GENE-DB human TR gene sequences so that V and J genes could be assigned. The TCRdist pipeline was used in a later analysis to assign CDR3 sequences and most-parsimonious VDJ recombination scenarios. In a later analysis, each TCR beta chain was defined by its CDR3 amino acid sequence together with its V-gene family, and reads without a unique V-gene family were excluded. In a later analysis, nearly 600 highly shared, low-generation-probability nucleotide sequences were removed to address suspected cross-contamination and a sequencing artifact. In a later analysis, a clonal expansion index for each public chain was calculated from normalized within-repertoire ranks of inferred template counts. Generation probabilities in a later analysis came from a VDJ recombination model fitted to out-of-frame rearrangements, and those results were checked against IGoR. In a later analysis, TCR-TCR, TCR-HLA and TCR-CMV co-occurrence was scored with hypergeometric tests, and a repertoire-size bias correction was applied to TCR pairs. In a later analysis, false discovery rates were estimated by permuting HLA or CMV assignments 20 times. A later analysis grouped co-occurring TCRs with DBSCAN, adding TCRdist sequence similarity when clustering within HLA-allele-positive subsets. Repertoires with fewer than 30,000 or more than 120,000 public chains were left out of co-occurrence clustering, as were about 5 repertoires with anomalous nucleotide sharing. Imported from immuneACCESS, the table was reduced by TCRdb to in-frame sequences with V and J called. These copies leave out some clones; in studies compared against another copy, an unresolved V gene accounts for under half, and the cause of the remainder is not known. That table supplies the V and J calls and clone size; D and trimming were determined from the DNA. The sample table holds approximately 200,000 clones, of which more than 75% were seen once. In total, the top ten clones hold over 1% of the sample.

The cohort was made up of 666 healthy bone marrow donors. At the time of sampling, every cohort member was nominally healthy, though immune exposures that went unrecorded were likely present. CMV serostatus was recorded as positive for 250 to 300 and negative for 352 of the 666 cohort members, whereas no CMV serostatus was recorded for the donor in question. A peripheral blood sample was collected from each donor, and TCR beta sequencing was performed on peripheral blood mononuclear cells. The Qiagen DNeasy Blood Extraction Kit was used to extract genomic DNA from the blood cell samples. The sample was PBMCs. The chain is assembled from TRBV9 and TRBJ1-5; the D gene is possibly TRBD1, with 6 bases matching. This receptor was obtained from a human donor in good health. The nucleotides read TGTGCCAGCAGCGAAGGGGGTCAGCGCAGCCAGCCCCAGCATTTT. It translates to CASSEGGQRSQPQHF.